The 10 T cell receptor beta chains presented below share a single source sample, sequenced in a study of response to subunit inactivated influenza vaccine. TCRdb reprocessed the RT-PCR reads with MiXCR, giving one entry per CDR3 protein. The sample has hundreds of thousands of distinct CDR3 sequences; around 25% are singletons. The input for sequencing was CD4+ T cells sorted from PBMCs, taken roughly 5 days after vaccination. The receptors here all came from a man aged 45 to 65 who received an inactivated influenza vaccine.

The V call is TRBV9, the J call TRBJ2-2; D ambiguous. Trimming took off 3 bases at V and 8 bases at J, with 8 bases between the two ends. From germline, CDR1 is SGDLS and CDR2 YYNGEE. The CDR3 is 12 residues long. DNA of the CDR3: TGTGCCAGCAGCGAGGACCGTGGGGAGCTGTTTTTT. Its translation is CASSEDRGELFF.

This chain links TRBV11-1 with TRBJ2-2, with 9 bases that match TRBD1. Germline CDR1 is SGHAT and CDR2 is FQDESV (reference sequence). V was pared by 6 bases and J by 8 bases, with 16 bases of the junction left unmatched. The CDR3 runs 17 residues. CDR3 nucleotide sequence: TGTGCCAGCAGTCCACGGCGAGGGACAGGGATTTCGGGGGAGCTGTTTTTT. Protein product: CASSPRRGTGISGELFF.

This clonotype has just a few counts. The V call is TRBV6-2 or TRBV6-3, the J call TRBJ2-7; 8 nucleotides line up with TRBD2. CDR1 is MNHEY, CDR2 SVGEGT, per germline. With V trimmed by 8 bases and J by 5 bases, 11 bases remained unmatched. The CDR3 totals 14 residues. CDR3 in DNA: TGTGCCAGCTGGGTATCCGGGACTAGTAACGAGCAGTACTTC. This encodes CASWVSGTSNEQYF.

The rearrangement uses TRBV4-2 and TRBJ1-1; 10 nucleotides match TRBD1. The CDR3 runs 14 residues. The junction had 9 bases not matched to a gene; V was cut back by 10 bases and J by 4 bases. Germline V gene lookup returns CDR1 LGHNA and CDR2 YNFKEQ. Written as DNA, the CDR3 is TGTGCCATCGGCCAAGGGACAGGGGTCACTGAAGCTTTCTTT. This encodes CAIGQGTGVTEAFF.

This clonotype occurred a few times. The chain carries TRBV6-5 and TRBJ2-3; D gene unclear. V lost 2 bases and J lost 5, with 2 bases in between. There are 11 residues in the CDR3. Per the germline V gene, CDR1 is MNHEY and CDR2 is SVGAGI. DNA for the CDR3: TGTGCCAGCAGTTACAAAGATACGCAGTATTTT. This codes for CASSYKDTQYF.

This clonotype was recorded a few times. The chain employs TRBV6-2 or TRBV6-3 and TRBJ2-2, with D unclear. The CDR3 runs 12 residues. CDR1 is MNHEY, CDR2 SVGEGT, per germline. The V and J ends lost 0 bases and 8 bases respectively, with 4 bases between them. CDR3 DNA sequence: TGTGCCAGCAGTTACTCTATGGGGGAGCTGTTTTTT. This encodes CASSYSMGELFF.

The chain has TRBV20-1 and TRBJ2-7; 7 bases map to TRBD1. The CDR3 totals 13 residues. CDR1 and CDR2 from the germline V gene are DFQATT and SNEGSKA (reference sequence). Trimming removed 7 bases from V and 2 bases from J; junction bases left unmatched: 8. CDR3 in DNA: TGCAGTGACAAGCTCCAGGGGGCCTACGAGCAGTACTTC. It encodes CSDKLQGAYEQYF.

This clonotype was counted a few times. V and J are TRBV20-1 and TRBJ2-3, with 10 bases matching TRBD2. This CDR3 has 16 residues. Germline assignment: CDR1 DFQATT and CDR2 SNEGSKA (reference sequence). The ends lost 0 bases at V and 2 bases at J; junction bases unmatched: 5. CDR3 in DNA: TGCAGTGCTAGAGATCGTCTAGCGGGAGCCACAGATACGCAGTATTTT. It specifies CSARDRLAGATDTQYF.

This clonotype was counted a few times. The genes are TRBV4-3 and TRBJ2-1; weak D call: TRBD2 (5 bases). In germline, CDR1 is LGHNA, CDR2 YSLEER. The CDR3 is 16 amino acids. V gave up 0 bases and J gave up 2 bases, with 11 bases separating them. The CDR3 spells CASSQEAAGTYNEQFF. CDR3 bases: TGCGCCAGCAGCCAAGAGGCGGCCGGGACCTACAATGAGCAGTTCTTC.

This sequence joins TRBV3-1 and TRBJ1-6; a weak D match, TRBD1 (5 bases). The V gene lost 2 bases and the J gene lost 6 bases, with 8 bases spanning the gap. Germline-derived CDR1 and CDR2 are LGHDT and YNNKEL (reference sequence). There are 14 residues in the CDR3. The CDR3 DNA sequence: TGTGCCAGCAGCCAACGGGACTCTAATTCACCCCTCCACTTT. The encoded protein is CASSQRDSNSPLHF.